This entry is about one T cell receptor beta chain. Its antigen is not known. The sample originates from a study of shared clonotypes between healthy human individuals. The germline V gene has CDR1 SGHTA and CDR2 FQGNSA. The V and J ends lost 5 bases and 3 bases respectively, with 16 bases between them. This CDR3 region has 15 residues. Study-wide results and caveats: Naive subsets typically showed greater estimated richness than memory subsets. Inspection by rarefaction showed sorted-subset sequencing to be incomplete despite large depth. A reduction in generation probabilities was seen for non-shared clonotypes relative to those shared by all four donors.

Each sample came from a Caucasian adult donor living in Nashville, Tennessee. The assay was immunoSEQ multiplex PCR, and TCRdb's table has in-frame clones only and misses some. Of a few million clones in the sample, just over 90% were seen once. The sequence was obtained from a man between 18 and 29 years old in good health. Some clones in this sample may be carry-over from other donors' samples. The chain combines TRBV7-2 with TRBJ1-2; weak D call: TRBD1 (5 bases). Sequencing used naive CD4+ T cells from PBMCs. Described subset: CD45RA+ positively selected. The CDR3, as DNA: TGTGCCAGCAGCCCCTTTTGGTGGGGGGACTATGGCTACACCTTC. Encoded protein: CASSPFWWGDYGYTF.